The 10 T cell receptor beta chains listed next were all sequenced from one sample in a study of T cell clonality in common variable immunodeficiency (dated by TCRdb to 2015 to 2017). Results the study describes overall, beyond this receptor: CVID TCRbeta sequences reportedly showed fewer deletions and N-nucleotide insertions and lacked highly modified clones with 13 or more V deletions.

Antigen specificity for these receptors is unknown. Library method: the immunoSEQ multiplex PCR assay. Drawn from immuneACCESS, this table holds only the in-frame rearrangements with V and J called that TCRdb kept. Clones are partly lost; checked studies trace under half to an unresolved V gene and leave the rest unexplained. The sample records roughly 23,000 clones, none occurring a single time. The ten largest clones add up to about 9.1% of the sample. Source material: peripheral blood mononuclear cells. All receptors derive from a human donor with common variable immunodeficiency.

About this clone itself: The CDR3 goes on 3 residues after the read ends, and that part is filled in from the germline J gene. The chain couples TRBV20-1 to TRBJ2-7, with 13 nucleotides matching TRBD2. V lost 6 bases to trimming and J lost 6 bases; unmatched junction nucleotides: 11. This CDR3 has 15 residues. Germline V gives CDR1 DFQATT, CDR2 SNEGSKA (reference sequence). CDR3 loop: CSALAGGTESTEQYF. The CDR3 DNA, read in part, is TGCAGTGCACTAGCGGGAGGGACAGAATCTACCGAG.

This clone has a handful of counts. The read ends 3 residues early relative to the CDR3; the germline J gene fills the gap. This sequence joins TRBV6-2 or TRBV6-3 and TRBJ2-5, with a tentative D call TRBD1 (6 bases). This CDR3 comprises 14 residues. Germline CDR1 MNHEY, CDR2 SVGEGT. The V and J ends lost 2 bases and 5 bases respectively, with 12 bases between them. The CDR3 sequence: CASSYPNRVETQYF. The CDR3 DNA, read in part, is TGTGCCAGCAGTTACCCGAACAGGGTGGAGACC.

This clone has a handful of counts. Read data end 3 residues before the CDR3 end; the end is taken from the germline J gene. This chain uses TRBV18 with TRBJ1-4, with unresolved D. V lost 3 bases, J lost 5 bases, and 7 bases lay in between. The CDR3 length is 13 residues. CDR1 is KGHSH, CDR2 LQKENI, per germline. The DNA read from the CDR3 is TGTGCCAGCTCACCTTTAAGGAATGAAAAA. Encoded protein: CASSPLRNEK. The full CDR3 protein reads CASSPLRNEKLFF.

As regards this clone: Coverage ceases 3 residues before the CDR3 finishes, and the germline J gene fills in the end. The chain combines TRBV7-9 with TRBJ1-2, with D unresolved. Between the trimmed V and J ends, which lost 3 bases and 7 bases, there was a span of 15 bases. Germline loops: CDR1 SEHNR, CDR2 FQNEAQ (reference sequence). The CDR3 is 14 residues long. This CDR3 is CASSFSPPVTGYTF. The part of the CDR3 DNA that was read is TGTGCCAGCAGCTTTTCGCCCCCGGTCACTGGC.

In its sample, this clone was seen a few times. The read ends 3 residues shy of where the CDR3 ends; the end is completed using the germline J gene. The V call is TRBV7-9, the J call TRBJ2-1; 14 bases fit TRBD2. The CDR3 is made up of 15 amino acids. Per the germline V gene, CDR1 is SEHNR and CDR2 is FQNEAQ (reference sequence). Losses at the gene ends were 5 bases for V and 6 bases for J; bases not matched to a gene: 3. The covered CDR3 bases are TGTGCCAGCAGCGGGACTAGCGGGAGAGGCAATGAG. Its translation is CASSGTSGRGNE. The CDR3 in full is CASSGTSGRGNEQFF.

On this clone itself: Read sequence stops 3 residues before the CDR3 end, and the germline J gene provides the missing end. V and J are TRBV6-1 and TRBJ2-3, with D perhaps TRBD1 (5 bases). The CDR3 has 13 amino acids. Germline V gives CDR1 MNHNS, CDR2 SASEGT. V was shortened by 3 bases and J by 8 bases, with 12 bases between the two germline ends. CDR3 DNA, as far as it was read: TGTGCCAGCAGTGACCCGGGCAGGGCTACG. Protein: CASSDPGRAT. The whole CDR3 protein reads CASSDPGRATQYF.

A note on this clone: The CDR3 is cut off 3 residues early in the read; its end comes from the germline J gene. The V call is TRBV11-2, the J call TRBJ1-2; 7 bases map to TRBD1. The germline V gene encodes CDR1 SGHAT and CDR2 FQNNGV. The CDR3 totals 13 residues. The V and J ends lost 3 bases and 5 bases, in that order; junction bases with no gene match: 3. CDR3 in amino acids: CASSFTGAYGYTF. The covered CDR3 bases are TGTGCCAGCAGCTTCACAGGGGCTTATGGC.

The sequenced part of the CDR3 DNA is TGCGCCAGTTCTGACCACAGGGCTCATGGC. It codes for CASSDHRAHG. The CDR3 in full is CASSDHRAHGYTF. The chain employs TRBV5-1 and TRBJ1-2; D is perhaps TRBD1 (6 bases). The sequence runs out 3 residues before the end of the CDR3; the remainder is reconstructed from the germline J gene. The CDR3 runs 13 residues. The V gene's germline CDR1 is SGHRS and CDR2 YFSETQ. V was cut by 8 bases and J by 6 bases, with 17 bases left in between.

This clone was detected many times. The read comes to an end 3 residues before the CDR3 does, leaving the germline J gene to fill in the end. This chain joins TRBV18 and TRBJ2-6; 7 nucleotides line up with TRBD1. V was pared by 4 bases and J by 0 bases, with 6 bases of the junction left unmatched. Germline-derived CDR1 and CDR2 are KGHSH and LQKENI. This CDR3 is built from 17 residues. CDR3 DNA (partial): TGTGCCAGCTCACTCGGGACAGTGGTCTCTGGGGCCAACGTC. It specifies CASSLGTVVSGANV. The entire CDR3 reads CASSLGTVVSGANVLTF.

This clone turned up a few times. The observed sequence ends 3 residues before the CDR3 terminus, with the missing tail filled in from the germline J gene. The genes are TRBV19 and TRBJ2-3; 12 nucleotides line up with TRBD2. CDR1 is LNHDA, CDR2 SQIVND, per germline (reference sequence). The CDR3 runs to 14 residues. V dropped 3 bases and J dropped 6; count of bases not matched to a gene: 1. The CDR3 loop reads CASSIGLAGDTQYF. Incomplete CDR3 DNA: TGTGCCAGTAGTATCGGACTAGCGGGGGATACG.